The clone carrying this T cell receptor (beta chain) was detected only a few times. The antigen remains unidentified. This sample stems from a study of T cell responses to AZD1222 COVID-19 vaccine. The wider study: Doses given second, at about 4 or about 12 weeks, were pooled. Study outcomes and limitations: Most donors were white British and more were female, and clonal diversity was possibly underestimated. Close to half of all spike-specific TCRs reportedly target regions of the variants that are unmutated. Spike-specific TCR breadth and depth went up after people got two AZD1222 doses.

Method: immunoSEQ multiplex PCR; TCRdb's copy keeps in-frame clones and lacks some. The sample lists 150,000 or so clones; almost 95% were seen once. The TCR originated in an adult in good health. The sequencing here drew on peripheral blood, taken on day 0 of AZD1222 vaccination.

The CDR3 is CASSPERVGEQYF. The CDR3 DNA follows: TGCGCCAGCAGCCCGGAACGGGTCGGCGAGCAGTACTTC. The chain links TRBV4-3 to TRBJ2-7, with D hard to call. Germline CDR1 reads LGHNA; CDR2 reads YSLEER. This CDR3 has 13 residues. Trimming shortened V by 4 bases and J by 6 bases, and 13 bases separated the two germline ends.